The entry below describes one TCR beta chain. The data were taken from a study of cytomegalovirus exposure and HLA in healthy donors. Clones were sequenced by immunoSEQ multiplex PCR, and TCRdb holds only the in-frame ones, with some missing. The sample holds 150,000 to 200,000 clones, about 81% seen once. Unmatched junction bases numbered 10, after V lost 3 bases and J lost 7 bases. The CDR3 runs to 15 residues. The germline CDR1 and CDR2 sequences are MDHEN and SYDVKM. The V gene is TRBV28, the J gene TRBJ2-7, with TRBD2 matching 9 bases. The TCR sequence derives from a young woman in good health and CMV-seronegative. Sequencing was carried out using PBMCs. CDR3 amino acids: CASSFAGLASSEQYF. As DNA, the CDR3 is TGTGCCAGCAGTTTTGCGGGACTAGCCTCGAGTGAGCAGTACTTC.